Sequencing of this T cell receptor (beta chain) was carried out in a study of T cells expressing NK-cell markers. This CDR3 comprises 13 residues. Germline V gene lookup returns CDR1 SEHNR and CDR2 FQNEAQ (reference sequence). TCRdb reprocessed the 5' RACE reads, with one entry per CDR3 protein and no DNA. The sample yields 25,000 to 35,000 distinct CDR3 sequences, of which the top ten take up roughly three fifths. The chain has TRBV7-9 and TRBJ2-7; checking the TCRdb D call of TRBD1 is not possible without DNA. This sequence was found in a woman aged 18 to 75 in good health. The sequencing input was blood T cells: a sorted CD56 or NKG2C T cell subset, CD4+ or CD8+ T cells, or bulk PBMC T cells (not recorded which). The chain's CDR3 is CASSDGTPYEQYF.